This TCR beta chain was sequenced during a study of tumor-infiltrating lymphocytes in primary liver carcinoma. The CDR3 length equals 15 residues, ends included. CDR1 and CDR2 (germline): SGHAT, FQNNGV. Reverse transcription of approximately 500 ng total RNA with a constant-region primer produced TCR beta cDNA. Libraries covering TCR beta were generated through three nested multiplex PCR rounds (using a slightly modified ARM-PCR). TRBV1-TRBV30 forward primers and a C-beta reverse primer were used in the first two PCR rounds, which each ran for about 9 cycles. Each CDR3 protein is one row after TCRdb ran MiXCR on the multiplex PCR reads. The data contain some 51,000 distinct CDR3 sequences, about 80% of them seen just once; the ten biggest clones take up about 25%. With respect to this clonotype: Given the absence of the conserved phenylalanine or tryptophan at the CDR3 end, a read error is likely. The DNA is left out, because the CDR3 cannot be placed on it with certainty; the CDR3 is given as TCRdb lists it.

The tissue used was unsorted bulk material of about 19-33 mg. RNA and DNA were co-extracted from it with the AllPrep DNA/RNA mini kit. Surgeons treated the primary liver carcinoma of the patients by surgical resection. Among the patients, all had chronic HBV infection and none had been treated. The rearrangement uses TRBV11-2 and TRBJ2-1. Sequencing was carried out using liver tumor tissue from sampling region 3. Subset reported: tumor region T3, left-lateral pole. The origin of this receptor is a middle-aged man with primary liver carcinoma and hepatitis B virus infection. CDR3 loop: CASSLEGNYGYTFGS.